Listed below are T cell receptor beta chains from one sample, sequenced in a study of technical replicates of blood from a few donors. Assay used: immunoSEQ multiplex PCR; TCRdb lists only in-frame clones, some missing. The profile covers 60,000 to 90,000 clones, with roughly 90% appearing a single time and roughly 0.4% taken by the ten largest. The material sequenced was T cells isolated from PBMCs. The receptors were sampled from a human donor in good health. CDR3s include the opening cysteine and the closing phenylalanine or tryptophan. D genes are given only for firm matches. Clone size appears in some rows only: once, few, many, or a class for an expanded clone.

CDR3 length: 16
D gene: TRBD2
clone size: NA
V gene: TRBV4-2
J gene: TRBJ2-5
CDR3 protein: CASSPPGLAGSETQYF
CDR3 DNA: TGTGCCAGCAGCCCACCGGGACTAGCGGGATCAGAGACCCAGTACTTC

CDR3 length: 12
D gene: NA
clone size: few
V gene: TRBV19
J gene: TRBJ2-2
CDR3 protein: CASTKRTGELFF
CDR3 DNA: TGTGCCAGTACAAAGAGGACCGGGGAGCTGTTTTTT

CDR3 length: 14
D gene: NA
clone size: once
V gene: TRBV28
J gene: TRBJ1-1
CDR3 protein: CASRPPGWNTEAFF
CDR3 DNA: TGTGCCAGCAGGCCTCCAGGGTGGAACACTGAAGCTTTCTTT

CDR3 length: 10
D gene: NA
clone size: NA
V gene: TRBV10-3
J gene: TRBJ1-2
CDR3 protein: CAVGTDGYTF
CDR3 DNA: TGTGCCGTAGGGACTGATGGCTACACCTTC

CDR3 length: 15
D gene: NA
clone size: NA
V gene: TRBV13
J gene: TRBJ1-5
CDR3 protein: CASSLGSGKGQPQHF
CDR3 DNA: TGTGCCAGCAGCTTAGGGTCAGGGAAGGGCCAGCCCCAGCATTTT

CDR3 length: 17
D gene: TRBD1
clone size: NA
V gene: TRBV7-2
J gene: TRBJ1-2
CDR3 protein: CASSLDRGSLANYGYTF
CDR3 DNA: TGTGCCAGCAGCTTAGACAGGGGATCATTAGCTAACTATGGCTACACCTTC

CDR3 length: 13
D gene: TRBD1
clone size: few
V gene: TRBV28
J gene: TRBJ1-1
CDR3 protein: CASRTGGQGFPFF
CDR3 DNA: TGTGCCAGCAGGACTGGGGGACAGGGGTTTCCTTTCTTT

CDR3 length: 15
D gene: NA
clone size: once
V gene: TRBV9
J gene: TRBJ2-3
CDR3 protein: CASSVDGFSTDTQYF
CDR3 DNA: TGTGCCAGCAGCGTAGACGGGTTTTCCACAGATACGCAGTATTTT

CDR3 length: 13
D gene: NA
clone size: NA
V gene: TRBV29-1
J gene: TRBJ1-5
CDR3 protein: CSVVQGIDQPQHF
CDR3 DNA: TGCAGCGTTGTGCAGGGGATAGACCAGCCCCAGCATTTT

CDR3 length: 14
D gene: NA
clone size: NA
V gene: TRBV5-1
J gene: TRBJ1-2
CDR3 protein: CASSLNTGSEGYTF
CDR3 DNA: TGCGCCAGCAGCCTTAATACGGGGTCAGAAGGCTACACCTTC

CDR3 length: 15
D gene: NA
clone size: NA
V gene: TRBV5-8
J gene: TRBJ1-5
CDR3 protein: CASSFSMGSNQPQHF
CDR3 DNA: TGTGCCAGCAGCTTTAGTATGGGCTCTAATCAGCCCCAGCATTTT

CDR3 length: 13
D gene: NA
clone size: NA
V gene: TRBV30
J gene: TRBJ1-1
CDR3 protein: CAWSSGVNTEAFF
CDR3 DNA: TGTGCCTGGAGTTCGGGGGTAAACACTGAAGCTTTCTTT

CDR3 length: 13
D gene: NA
clone size: few
V gene: TRBV10-1
J gene: TRBJ1-1
CDR3 protein: CASSESGGTEAFF
CDR3 DNA: TGCGCCAGCAGTGAGTCGGGGGGCACTGAAGCTTTCTTT

CDR3 length: 14
D gene: NA
clone size: NA
V gene: TRBV5-1
J gene: TRBJ1-1
CDR3 protein: CASSLRAGSTEAFF
CDR3 DNA: TGCGCCAGCAGCTTGAGGGCCGGGAGCACTGAAGCTTTCTTT

CDR3 length: 15
D gene: TRBD2
clone size: NA
V gene: TRBV4-2
J gene: TRBJ2-7
CDR3 protein: CASSHPGLASYEQYF
CDR3 DNA: TGTGCCAGCAGCCATCCGGGACTAGCCTCCTACGAGCAGTACTTC

CDR3 length: 15
D gene: TRBD2
clone size: NA
V gene: TRBV2
J gene: TRBJ2-2
CDR3 protein: CASTRLAGTDGELFF
CDR3 DNA: TGTGCCAGCACTAGACTAGCGGGAACAGACGGGGAGCTGTTTTTT

CDR3 length: 14
D gene: NA
clone size: NA
V gene: TRBV19
J gene: TRBJ1-4
CDR3 protein: CASGLTRINEKLFF
CDR3 DNA: TGTGCCAGTGGTTTAACCAGAATTAATGAAAAACTGTTTTTT